These 31 T cell receptor beta chains originate from one sample sequenced in a study of CD8+CD57+ T cells in acquired aplastic anemia. TCR beta VDJ combinations and CDR3 sequences were profiled from genomic DNA. TCRdb reprocessed the reads with MiXCR, giving one entry per CDR3 protein. This sample has around 430,000 distinct CDR3 sequences, with under 40% found just once. Patients sequenced had flow cytometry evidence of CD8+CD57+ cell expansion. Sequencing used sorted CD4+, CD8+, or CD8+CD57+ T cells (not recorded which) from PBMCs. The source of these receptors is a human donor with aplastic anemia.

As concerns this clonotype: Because it lacks the conserved phenylalanine or tryptophan at the end, this CDR3 is likely a read error. The chain has TRBV3-1 and TRBJ1-2, with 8 bases fitting TRBD1. Germline V CDR1 and CDR2: LGHDT, YNNKEL (reference sequence). With V trimmed by 4 bases and J by 2 bases, 6 bases remained unmatched. The CDR3 is 15 amino acids. CDR3 coding DNA: TGTGCCAGCAGCCCCTACAGGGGGATGAACTATGGCTACACCTCC. It encodes CASSPYRGMNYGYTS.

This clonotype was counted many times. This chain links TRBV15 with TRBJ2-4; D is tentatively TRBD1 or TRBD2 (5 bases each). The CDR3 has 15 amino acids. Germline V lookup: CDR1 LNHNV, CDR2 YYDKDF (reference sequence). The V end was cut by 2 bases, the J end by 0 bases, with 8 bases between. This CDR3 is CATSRQGRAKNIQYF. The CDR3 coding sequence is TGTGCCACCAGCAGACAGGGACGAGCCAAAAACATTCAGTACTTC.

A remark on this clonotype: This clone may be a read error of a much larger clone one base away. Here the CDR3 DNA reads TGCAGTGCTCCAGGGAGCTATGGCTACACCTTC. Its translation: CSAPGSYGYTF. J is TRBJ1-2 and V is TRBV20-1, with a tentative D call TRBD1 (5 bases). Germline V lookup: CDR1 DFQATT, CDR2 SNEGSKA (reference sequence). This CDR3 spans 11 amino acids. With 5 bases removed from V and 4 bases from J, the gap between germline ends came to 8 bases.

This clonotype was recorded many times. The chain recombines TRBV10-1 with TRBJ2-1; 8 bases map to TRBD1. The CDR3 runs 14 residues. CDR1 is WNHNN, CDR2 SYGVQD, per germline (reference sequence). Unmatched junction bases numbered 9, after V lost 6 bases and J lost 8 bases. CDR3 loop: CASSDRRTGHEQFF. In DNA form, the CDR3 reads TGCGCCAGCAGCGATAGAAGGACAGGGCATGAGCAGTTCTTC.

The CDR3, as DNA: TGTGCCAGCAGTCTGGTCGGGGCTTACAATGAGCAGTTCTTC. Translated, it gives CASSLVGAYNEQFF. The chain joins TRBV25-1 to TRBJ2-1; the D call may be TRBD1 or TRBD2 (5 bases each). The CDR3 totals 14 residues. Germline lookup yields CDR1 MGHDK and CDR2 SYGVNS. Trimming stripped 5 bases from V and 4 bases from J, with 12 bases between. Complete variable domain (other parts from reference TRBV25-1 and TRBJ2-1): EADIYQTPRYLVIGTGKKITLECSQTMGHDKMYWYQQDPGMELHLIHYSYGVNSTEKGDLSSESTVSRIRTEHFPLTLESARPSHTSQYLCASSLVGAYNEQFFGPGTRLTVL.

V is TRBV4-2 and J is TRBJ2-1; perhaps TRBD1 as D (6 bases). V lost 1 base to trimming and J lost 6 bases, with 16 bases between them. The CDR3 has 16 residues. Germline V gene lookup returns CDR1 LGHNA and CDR2 YNFKEQ. The CDR3 protein is CASSQGTGQGINEQFF. Written as DNA, the CDR3 is TGTGCCAGCAGCCAAGGGACCGGGCAGGGGATCAATGAGCAGTTCTTC.

The chain is built from TRBV30 and TRBJ1-5; D might be TRBD1 (5 bases). Germline-derived CDR1 and CDR2 are GTSNPN and SVGIG (reference sequence). The CDR3 consists of 14 residues. V lost 1 base and J 0 bases, leaving 7 bases between the germline ends. The CDR3 DNA reads TGTGCCTGGAGTGCCGGGGGTAGCAATCAGCCCCAGCATTTT. Its protein is CAWSAGGSNQPQHF.

About this clonotype itself: A much more abundant neighbour one base away suggests this may be a read error. This rearrangement joins TRBV6-1 to TRBJ1-2; 7 nucleotides line up with TRBD1. The CDR3 length is 13 residues. The junction had 12 bases not matched to a gene; V was cut back by 4 bases and J by 13 bases. The germline V gene has CDR1 MNHNS and CDR2 SASEGT. CDR3 in DNA: TGTGCCAGCAGTGCAAACCCAGACAGGGTGTGCACCTTC. Translated, it gives CASSANPDRVCTF.

V gene TRBV25-1 combines with J gene TRBJ2-3; no definite D call. The CDR3 spans 16 residues. Germline CDR1 MGHDK, CDR2 SYGVNS. The ends were cut back, 6 bases at V and 0 bases at J, with 16 bases in the middle. This CDR3 reads CASSPLVLLSTDTQYF. The CDR3 bases are TGTGCCAGCAGCCCCCTGGTGCTCCTAAGCACAGATACGCAGTATTTT.

This clonotype has more than one count but fewer than ten. The rearrangement links TRBV6-5 to TRBJ1-4; the match to TRBD1 covers 9 bases. This CDR3 has 14 residues. The germline gives CDR1 MNHEY, CDR2 SVGAGI. J gave up 5 bases and V 2 bases, and 0 bases lay outside the gene matches. Here the CDR3 reads CASSYGTGNEKLFF. The CDR3 DNA reads TGTGCCAGCAGTTACGGGACAGGGAATGAAAAACTGTTTTTT.

Ten or more counts support this clonotype. The chain is built from TRBV19 and TRBJ1-3, with D possibly TRBD1 on 6 matching bases. Per the germline V gene, CDR1 is LNHDA and CDR2 is SQIVND (reference sequence). The CDR3 consists of 13 residues. The CDR3 region is CAAGAYSGNTIYF. The CDR3 bases are TGTGCGGCAGGGGCCTACTCTGGAAACACCATATATTTT.

Comments on this clonotype: This could be a read error, since a much larger clone is one nucleotide away. V and J are TRBV15 and TRBJ1-4, with D possibly being TRBD1 (5 bases). The CDR3 is 13 residues long. Trimming cost V 5 bases and J 8 bases, with 12 bases left between them. Germline V gene data show CDR1 as LNHNV and CDR2 as YYDKDF (reference sequence). CDR3 amino acids: CATSGAPLEKLFF. The CDR3 nucleotides are TGTGCCACCAGCGGGGCGCCCCTAGAAAAACTGTTTTTT.

This clonotype was found many times. The chain is built from TRBV19 and TRBJ1-1, with unresolved D. The V and J ends lost 8 bases and 1 base respectively, with 11 bases between them. The CDR3 is made up of 13 amino acids. Per germline, CDR1 LNHDA and CDR2 SQIVND (reference sequence). In DNA, the CDR3 is TGTGCCAGTTCGCGACGCACGAACACTGAAGCTTTCTTT. This translates into CASSRRTNTEAFF.

The sample holds a few counts of this clonotype. This chain connects TRBV2 to TRBJ2-2; D unresolved. CDR1 is SNHLY and CDR2 is FYNNEI in the germline V gene. V dropped 6 bases and J dropped 3 bases, with 14 bases sitting between them. The CDR3 loop spans 15 amino acids. CDR3 bases: TGTGCCAGCAGAAGGGCGGTAGGATACACCGGGGAGCTGTTTTTT. Translated, it gives CASRRAVGYTGELFF.

This clonotype was found many times. The rearrangement links TRBV7-9 to TRBJ2-7; unclear D gene. Germline V gives CDR1 SEHNR, CDR2 FQNEAQ (reference sequence). The CDR3 spans 15 residues. The germline V and J ends were trimmed by 5 bases and 7 bases, with 21 bases remaining between them. CDR3 DNA sequence: TGTGCCAGCAGCCCCCCCGGACGGTCGATAGAAGAGCAGTACTTC. Protein product: CASSPPGRSIEEQYF.

This clonotype came up many times. The V and J genes are TRBV29-1 and TRBJ2-7, with 7 bases identical to TRBD1. Germline V CDR1 and CDR2: SQVTM, ANQGSEA. Germline trimming cut 6 bases from V and 2 bases from J; bases unmatched to any gene: 4. The CDR3 sequence is 12 residues long. The CDR3 here is CSVTGVTYEQYF. CDR3 DNA: TGCAGCGTCACAGGGGTAACCTACGAGCAGTACTTC.

This clonotype was picked up many times. CDR3 sequence: CAISELWARPVGNSPLHF. The CDR3 DNA reads as TGTGCCATCAGTGAGCTTTGGGCCCGCCCTGTAGGCAATTCACCCCTCCACTTT. This chain joins TRBV10-3 and TRBJ1-6; no clear D. The V and J ends lost 2 bases and 7 bases respectively, with 21 bases between them. Per germline, CDR1 ENHRY and CDR2 SYGVKD. CDR3 length: 18 amino acids.

In this sample, this clonotype turned up many times. This chain joins TRBV5-1 and TRBJ2-7, with 9 nucleotides matching TRBD2. The length of the CDR3 is 14 residues. Germline trimming cut 2 bases from V and 6 bases from J; bases unmatched to any gene: 6. Germline loops: CDR1 SGHRS, CDR2 YFSETQ. This CDR3 is CASSFGLAIGEQYF. The CDR3 region has the DNA TGCGCCAGCAGCTTCGGACTAGCGATCGGCGAGCAGTACTTC.

The V and J genes are TRBV5-1 and TRBJ2-5, with D perhaps matching TRBD2 (8 bases). V lost 0 bases to trimming and J lost 7 bases, with 13 bases between them. Per germline, CDR1 SGHRS and CDR2 YFSETQ. This CDR3 contains 14 residues. In nucleotides, the CDR3 is TGCGCCAGCAGCTTGGGGGACAGCGGGAGGACCCAGTACTTC. Its translation: CASSLGDSGRTQYF.

About this clonotype: The junction departs from germline at one end; a sequencing error may be responsible. V and J are TRBV20-1 and TRBJ2-3; D might be TRBD1 (5 bases). This CDR3 contains 18 residues. The germline V gene has CDR1 DFQATT and CDR2 SNEGSKA (reference sequence). The CDR3 DNA sequence: TGCAGTGCTAGAGATTGGGGAAAACAGGACCTATACACAGATGCGCAGTATTTT. Translated: CSARDWGKQDLYTDAQYF.

This clonotype has ten or more counts. The chain joins TRBV24-1 to TRBJ2-1; no reliable D call. Trimming removed 1 base from V and 9 bases from J, with 12 bases in between. The CDR3 contains 14 residues. Germline V lookup: CDR1 KGHDR, CDR2 SFDVKD. CDR3 DNA sequence: TGTGCCACCAGTGATTTAAAACCAGCGCGTGAGCAGTTCTTC. It codes for CATSDLKPAREQFF.

The rearrangement joins TRBV2 to TRBJ2-5; weak D call: TRBD2 (5 bases). Trimming removed 2 bases at V and 5 bases at J, with 12 bases between. The CDR3 is 14 residues long. The germline V gene encodes CDR1 SNHLY and CDR2 FYNNEI. In nucleotides, the CDR3 is TGTGCCAGCAGTGAACACGGGATGGGGGAGACCCAGTACTTC. Encoded protein: CASSEHGMGETQYF.

V and J are TRBV20-1 and TRBJ1-1, with D possibly TRBD1 on 6 matching bases. In germline, CDR1 is DFQATT, CDR2 SNEGSKA (reference sequence). This CDR3 contains 14 residues. V lost 6 bases to trimming and J lost 0 bases, with 14 bases between them. In nucleotides, the CDR3 is TGCAGTGCCAGTGGACAGCAAATGAACACTGAAGCTTTCTTT. This sequence encodes CSASGQQMNTEAFF.

A remark on this clonotype: One end of the junction varies from germline; a read error may be responsible. This chain connects TRBV2 to TRBJ2-7; 7 bases match TRBD2. CDR1 is SNHLY and CDR2 is FYNNEI in the germline V gene. CDR3 length: 13 amino acids. Here the CDR3 reads CAAAEERDYERYF. As DNA, the CDR3 is TGTGCCGCGGCAGAGGAAAGGGACTACGAGCGGTACTTC.

This rearrangement joins TRBV6-5 to TRBJ1-1; 9 bases map to TRBD1. CDR1 is MNHEY, CDR2 SVGAGI, per germline. The CDR3 consists of 17 residues. V lost 1 base, J lost 3 bases, and 9 bases stayed unmatched. CDR3 bases: TGTGCCAGCAGTTACTTGCCCAGGGACAGGGATGACACTGAAGCTTTCTTT. Encoded protein: CASSYLPRDRDDTEAFF.

The rearrangement links TRBV11-2 to TRBJ1-3; D remains ambiguous. The length of the CDR3 is 14 residues. Trimming removed 5 bases at V and 0 bases at J, with 8 bases between. Germline lookup yields CDR1 SGHAT and CDR2 FQNNGV. The chain's CDR3 is CASSNGLSGNTIYF. The CDR3 bases are TGTGCCAGCAGCAACGGCCTCTCTGGAAACACCATATATTTT.

V is TRBV2 and J is TRBJ1-4; 7 nucleotides line up with TRBD1. Germline V gene data show CDR1 as SNHLY and CDR2 as FYNNEI. The V segment lost 9 bases and the J segment 3 bases; nucleotides outside the gene matches: 4. This CDR3 comprises 13 residues. The CDR3 sequence: CARQGRSNEKLFF. CDR3 sequence (DNA): TGTGCCAGACAGGGGCGGTCTAATGAAAAACTGTTTTTT.

This clonotype turned up a few times. The chain carries TRBV20-1 and TRBJ1-2; possible D gene TRBD1, 5 bases. The CDR3 extends over 15 amino acids. Germline V gene lookup returns CDR1 DFQATT and CDR2 SNEGSKA (reference sequence). Trimming removed 0 bases at V and 0 bases at J, with 11 bases between. The CDR3 sequence: CSARERQLSNYGYTF. CDR3 sequence (DNA): TGCAGTGCTAGAGAGAGACAGCTTTCTAACTATGGCTACACCTTC.

CDR3: CATSEAGTGVTETQYF. The DNA of the CDR3 is TGTGCCACCAGTGAAGCCGGGACAGGGGTAACGGAGACCCAGTACTTC. The chain links TRBV24-1 to TRBJ2-5; 10 bases match TRBD1. The CDR3 extends over 16 amino acids. CDR1 is KGHDR, CDR2 SFDVKD, per germline. With V trimmed by 4 bases and J by 5 bases, 9 bases remained unmatched.

The gene calls are TRBV5-1 and TRBJ2-7; D perhaps matches TRBD1 (6 bases). This CDR3 comprises 14 residues. Germline V gene data show CDR1 as SGHRS and CDR2 as YFSETQ. With 5 bases removed from V and 2 bases from J, the gap between germline ends came to 14 bases. This chain's CDR3 is CASRGWDTTYEQYF. CDR3 bases: TGCGCCAGCAGGGGCTGGGACACCACCTACGAGCAGTACTTC.

V gene TRBV7-6 combines with J gene TRBJ2-1; no reliable D call. CDR1 is SGHVS, CDR2 FNYEAQ, per germline. V was clipped by 1 base and J by 0 bases, with 13 bases between them. CDR3 length: 17 residues. The CDR3 sequence: CASSLGVGQSSYNEQFF. The DNA of the CDR3 is TGTGCCAGCAGCTTAGGGGTCGGTCAAAGCTCCTACAATGAGCAGTTCTTC.